This note documents a single T cell receptor beta chain sequence. What it binds is not known. The protocol was immunoSEQ multiplex PCR, while the TCRdb copy is restricted to in-frame clones and leaves out a portion. The data show tens of thousands of clones, with around 89% seen just once and over 9% held by the top ten. This CDR3 spans 16 amino acids. Trimming removed 3 bases from V and 0 bases from J; junction bases left unmatched: 7. Germline V lookup: CDR1 SGHNT, CDR2 YYREEE (reference sequence). The sample belongs to a study of OX40 agonist ivuxolimab in advanced cancers. Whole-study context: The patients' treatment was ivuxolimab, an agonistic anti-OX40 (CD134) antibody.

Study-level results: The study found among the lowest clonal expansion in partial responders at 0.1-3.0 mg/kg.

This receptor was obtained from an adult with an advanced solid tumor such as melanoma, head and neck, liver or kidney cancer. J is TRBJ2-7 and V is TRBV5-4; 9 bases agree with TRBD2. The specimen comprised CD4+ or CD8+ T cells sorted from blood, sampled in a trial of the OX40 agonist ivuxolimab. The CDR3 DNA reads as TGTGCCAGCAGCTCCGGCGCGGGGGGGGGCTCCTACGAGCAGTACGTC. This encodes CASSSGAGGGSYEQYV.